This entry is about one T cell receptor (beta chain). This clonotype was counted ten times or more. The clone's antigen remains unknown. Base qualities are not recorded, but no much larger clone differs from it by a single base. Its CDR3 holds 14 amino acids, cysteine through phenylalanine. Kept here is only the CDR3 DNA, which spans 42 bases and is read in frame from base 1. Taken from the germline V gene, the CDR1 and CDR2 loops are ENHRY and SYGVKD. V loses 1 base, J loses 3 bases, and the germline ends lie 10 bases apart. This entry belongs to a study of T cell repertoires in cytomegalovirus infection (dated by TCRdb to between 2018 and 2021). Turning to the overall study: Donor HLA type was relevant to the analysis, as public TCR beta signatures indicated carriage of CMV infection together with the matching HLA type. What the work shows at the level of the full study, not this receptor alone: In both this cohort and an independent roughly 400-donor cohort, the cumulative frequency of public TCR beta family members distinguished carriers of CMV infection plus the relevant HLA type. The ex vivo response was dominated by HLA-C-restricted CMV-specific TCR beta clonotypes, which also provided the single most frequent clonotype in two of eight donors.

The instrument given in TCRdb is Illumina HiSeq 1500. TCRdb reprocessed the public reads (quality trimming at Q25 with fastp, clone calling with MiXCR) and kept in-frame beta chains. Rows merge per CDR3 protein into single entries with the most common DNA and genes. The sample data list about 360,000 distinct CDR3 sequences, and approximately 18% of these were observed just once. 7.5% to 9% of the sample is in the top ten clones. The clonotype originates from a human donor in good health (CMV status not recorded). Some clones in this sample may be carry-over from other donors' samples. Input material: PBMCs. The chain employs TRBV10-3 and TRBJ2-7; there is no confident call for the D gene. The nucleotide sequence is TGTGCCATCAGTGAGTTTAGCCTAGACTACGAGCAGTACTTC. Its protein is CAISEFSLDYEQYF.